This TCR beta chain originates from a study of identical twins. The germline V gene encodes CDR1 DFQATT and CDR2 SNEGSKA (reference sequence). The CDR3 loop spans 13 amino acids. TCRdb independently ran MiXCR on the 5' RACE reads; one entry per CDR3 protein. The repertoire holds hundreds of thousands of distinct CDR3 sequences, with 9% to 15% as singletons. A further study also used this sample, focusing on yellow fever vaccine responses in identical twins.

This chain links TRBV20-1 with TRBJ2-7, with D possibly matching TRBD2 (5 bases). The sequence derives from a woman in her late teens or twenties in good health. The sequenced sample consisted of PBMCs. As DNA, the CDR3 is TGCACCACGGCGCGGGCTCAGCGTGGCGAGCAGTACTTC. Translated: CTTARAQRGEQYF.